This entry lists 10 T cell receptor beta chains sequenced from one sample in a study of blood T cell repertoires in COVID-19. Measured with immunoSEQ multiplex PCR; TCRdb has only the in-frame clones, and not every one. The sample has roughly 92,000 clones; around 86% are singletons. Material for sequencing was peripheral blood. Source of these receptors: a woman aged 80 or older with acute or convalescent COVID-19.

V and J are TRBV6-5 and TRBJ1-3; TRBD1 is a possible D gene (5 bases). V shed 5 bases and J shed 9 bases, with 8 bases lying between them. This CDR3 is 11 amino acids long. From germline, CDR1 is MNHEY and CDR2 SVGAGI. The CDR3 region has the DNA TGTGCCAGCAGTCCGGGGGGCACCATATATTTT. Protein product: CASSPGGTIYF.

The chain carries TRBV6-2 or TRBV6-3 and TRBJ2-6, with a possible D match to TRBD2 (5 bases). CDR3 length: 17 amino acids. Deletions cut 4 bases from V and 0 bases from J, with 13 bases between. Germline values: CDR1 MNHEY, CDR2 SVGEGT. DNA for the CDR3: TGTGCCAGCAGTTCTAGGACTCCGTCCTCTGGGGCCAACGTCCTGACTTTC. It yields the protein CASSSRTPSSGANVLTF.

The CDR3 region is CASSYSDRSYEQYF. The CDR3 DNA is TGTGCCAGCAGTTACTCTGACAGGTCCTACGAGCAGTACTTC. V and J are TRBV6-6 and TRBJ2-7, with D possibly matching TRBD1 (6 bases). Germline values: CDR1 MNHNY, CDR2 SVGAGI (reference sequence). V lost 0 bases and J lost 1, with 7 bases in between. The CDR3 is made up of 14 amino acids.

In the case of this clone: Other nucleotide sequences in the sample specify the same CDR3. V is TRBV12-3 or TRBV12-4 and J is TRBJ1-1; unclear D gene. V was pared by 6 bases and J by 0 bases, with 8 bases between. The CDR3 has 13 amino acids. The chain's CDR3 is CASRPGVNTEAFF. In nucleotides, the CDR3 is TGTGCCAGCAGGCCGGGAGTGAACACTGAAGCTTTCTTT.

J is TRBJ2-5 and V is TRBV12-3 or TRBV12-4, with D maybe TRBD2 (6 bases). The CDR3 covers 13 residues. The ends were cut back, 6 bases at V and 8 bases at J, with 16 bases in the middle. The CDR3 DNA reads TGTGCCAGCAGAATTTATCCGGAGGGCACCCAGTACTTC. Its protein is CASRIYPEGTQYF.

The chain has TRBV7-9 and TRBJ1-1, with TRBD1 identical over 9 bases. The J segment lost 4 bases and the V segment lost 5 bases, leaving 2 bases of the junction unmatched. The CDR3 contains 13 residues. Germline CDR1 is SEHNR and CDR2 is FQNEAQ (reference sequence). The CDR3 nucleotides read TGTGCCAGCAGCGGACAGGGGATCACTGAAGCTTTCTTT. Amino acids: CASSGQGITEAFF.

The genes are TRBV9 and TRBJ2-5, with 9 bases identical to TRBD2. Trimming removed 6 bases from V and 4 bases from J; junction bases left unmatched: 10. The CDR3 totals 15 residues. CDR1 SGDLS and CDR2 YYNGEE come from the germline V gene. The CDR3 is CASKRGTSIGETQYF. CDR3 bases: TGTGCCAGCAAAAGGGGGACTAGCATTGGAGAGACCCAGTACTTC.

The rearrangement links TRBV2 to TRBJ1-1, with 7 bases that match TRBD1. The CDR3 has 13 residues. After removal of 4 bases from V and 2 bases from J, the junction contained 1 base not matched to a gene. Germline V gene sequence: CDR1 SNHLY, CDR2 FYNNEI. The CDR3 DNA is TGTGCCAGCAGTGGGGACAGAAACACTGAAGCTTTCTTT. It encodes CASSGDRNTEAFF.

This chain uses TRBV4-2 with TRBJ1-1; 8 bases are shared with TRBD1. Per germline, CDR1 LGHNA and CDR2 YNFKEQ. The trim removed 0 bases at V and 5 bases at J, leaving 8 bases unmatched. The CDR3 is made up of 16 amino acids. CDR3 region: CASSQDLQGVNTEAFF. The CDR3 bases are TGTGCCAGCAGCCAAGATTTACAGGGGGTAAATACTGAAGCTTTCTTT.

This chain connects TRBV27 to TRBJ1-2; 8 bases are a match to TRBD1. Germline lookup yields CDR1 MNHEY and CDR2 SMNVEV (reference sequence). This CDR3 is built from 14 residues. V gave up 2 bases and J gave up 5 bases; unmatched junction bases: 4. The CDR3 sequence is CASSLGTGLYGYTF. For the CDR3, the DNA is TGTGCCAGCAGTTTAGGGACAGGCTTGTATGGCTACACCTTC.